One T cell receptor (beta chain) is described in this entry. The sample belongs to a study of blood T cell repertoires in COVID-19. Overall study: Samples of COVID-19 (acute and convalescent) were obtained from the United States, Italy and Spain.

Per the authors' pipeline: Estimated nucleated cell counts came from reference gene primer amplification. TCRdb's copy holds only in-frame clones and misses some; the assay was immunoSEQ multiplex PCR. V, J and clone size derive from that table, while D and trimming were established from the DNA sequence. Of around 100,000 clones in the sample, roughly 80% were seen once. V shed 3 bases, J shed 4 bases, and the junction held 11 bases outside the gene matches. The germline V gene encodes CDR1 GTSNPN and CDR2 SVGIG (reference sequence). The CDR3 consists of 15 residues. V usage is TRBV30 and J usage is TRBJ1-1, with 7 bases matching TRBD1. The clonotype was recovered from a man between 65 and 80 years old with acute or convalescent COVID-19. The sequenced sample consisted of peripheral blood. This CDR3 reads CAWRQGPGVGTEAFF. The CDR3 DNA is TGTGCCTGGAGACAGGGGCCGGGAGTGGGCACTGAAGCTTTCTTT. Supplemented by reference TRBV30 and TRBJ1-1, the full variable domain reads SQTIHQWPATLVQPVGSPLSLECTVEGTSNPNLYWYRQAAGRGLQLLFYSVGIGQISSEVPQNLSASRPQDRQFILSSKKLLLSDSGFYLCAWRQGPGVGTEAFFGQGTRLTVV.